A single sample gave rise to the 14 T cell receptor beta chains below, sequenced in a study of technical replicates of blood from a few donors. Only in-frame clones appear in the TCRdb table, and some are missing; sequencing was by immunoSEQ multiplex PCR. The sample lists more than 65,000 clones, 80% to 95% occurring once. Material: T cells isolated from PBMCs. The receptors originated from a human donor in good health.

CDR3 nucleotide sequence: TGTGCCAGCAGCTTAGGTAACACAGATACGCAGTATTTT. It encodes CASSLGNTDTQYF. This sequence joins TRBV13 and TRBJ2-3; D remains unclear. Trimming left V 0 bases short and J 2 bases short, with 3 bases between. The germline V gene has CDR1 PRHDT and CDR2 FYEKMQ (reference sequence). This CDR3 is built from 13 residues.

The CDR3 region is CASRLGQGQTDTQYF. The CDR3 DNA reads as TGTGCCAGTAGGCTTGGACAGGGTCAGACAGATACGCAGTATTTT. This chain links TRBV19 with TRBJ2-3, with TRBD1 matching 8 bases. This CDR3 is built from 15 residues. Germline V gene sequence: CDR1 LNHDA, CDR2 SQIVND (reference sequence). V lost 6 bases, J lost 3 bases, and 8 bases stayed unmatched.

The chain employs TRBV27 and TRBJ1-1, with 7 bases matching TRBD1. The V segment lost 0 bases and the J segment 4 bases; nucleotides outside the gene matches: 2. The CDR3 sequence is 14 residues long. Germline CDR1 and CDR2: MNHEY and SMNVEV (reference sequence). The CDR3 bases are TGTGCCAGCAGTTTATCTGCAGGGGGCACTGAAGCTTTCTTT. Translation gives CASSLSAGGTEAFF.

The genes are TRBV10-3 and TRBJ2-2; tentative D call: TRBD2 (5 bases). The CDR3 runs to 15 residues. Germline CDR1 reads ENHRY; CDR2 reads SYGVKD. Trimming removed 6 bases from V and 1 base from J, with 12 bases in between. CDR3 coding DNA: TGTGCCATCAGGGCCACCGCGGGGAACACCGGGGAGCTGTTTTTT. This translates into CAIRATAGNTGELFF.

The CDR3 DNA reads TGTGCCAGCAGCTCACAAGGGGGCCAAGAGACCCAGTACTTC. The encoded protein is CASSSQGGQETQYF. V is TRBV7-3 and J is TRBJ2-5; D may be TRBD1 (6 bases). V was trimmed by 4 bases and J by 1 base, leaving 10 bases between them. Germline V gene data show CDR1 as SGHTA and CDR2 as FQGTGA. There are 14 residues in the CDR3. Drawing the rest from reference TRBV7-3 and TRBJ2-5, the complete variable domain is GAGVSQTPSNKVTEKGKYVELRCDPISGHTALYWYRQSLGQGPEFLIYFQGTGAADDSGLPNDRFFAVRPEGSVSTLKIQRTERGDSAVYLCASSSQGGQETQYFGPGTRLLVL.

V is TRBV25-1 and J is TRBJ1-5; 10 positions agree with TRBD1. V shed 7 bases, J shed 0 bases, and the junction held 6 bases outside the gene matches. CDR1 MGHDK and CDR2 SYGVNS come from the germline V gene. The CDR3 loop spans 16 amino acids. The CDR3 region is CASIGTGDYSNQPQHF. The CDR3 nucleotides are TGTGCCAGCATTGGGACAGGGGACTATAGCAATCAGCCCCAGCATTTT.

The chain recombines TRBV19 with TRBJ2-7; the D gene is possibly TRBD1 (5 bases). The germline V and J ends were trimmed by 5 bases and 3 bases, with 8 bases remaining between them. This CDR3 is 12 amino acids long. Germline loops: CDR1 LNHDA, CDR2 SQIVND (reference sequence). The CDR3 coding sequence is TGTGCCAGTAGTCAGGGTGGCTACGAGCAGTACTTC. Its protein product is CASSQGGYEQYF.

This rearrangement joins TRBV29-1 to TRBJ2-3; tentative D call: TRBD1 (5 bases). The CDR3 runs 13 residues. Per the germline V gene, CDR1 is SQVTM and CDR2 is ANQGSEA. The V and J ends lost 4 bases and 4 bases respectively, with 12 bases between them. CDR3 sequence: CSVVRVISDTQYF. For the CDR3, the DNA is TGCAGCGTTGTCAGGGTTATTTCAGATACGCAGTATTTT.

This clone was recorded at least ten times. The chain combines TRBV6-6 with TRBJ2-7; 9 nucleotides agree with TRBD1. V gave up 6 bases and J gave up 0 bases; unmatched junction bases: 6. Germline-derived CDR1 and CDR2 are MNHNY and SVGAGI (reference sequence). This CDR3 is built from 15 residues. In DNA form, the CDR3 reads TGTGCCAGCAGAGCCGGGACAGGGAGCTCCTACGAGCAGTACTTC. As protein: CASRAGTGSSYEQYF.

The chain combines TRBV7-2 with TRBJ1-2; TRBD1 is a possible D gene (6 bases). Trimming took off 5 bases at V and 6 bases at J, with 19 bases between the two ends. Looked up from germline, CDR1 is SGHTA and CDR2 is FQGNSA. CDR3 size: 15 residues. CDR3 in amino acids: CASSPAQGLMDGYTF. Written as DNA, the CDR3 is TGTGCCAGCAGCCCGGCCCAGGGGTTAATGGATGGCTACACCTTC. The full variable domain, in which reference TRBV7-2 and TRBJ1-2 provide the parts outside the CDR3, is GAGVSQSPSNKVTEKGKDVELRCDPISGHTALYWYRQSLGQGLEFLIYFQGNSAPDKSGLPSDRFSAERTGGSVSTLTIQRTQQEDSAVYLCASSPAQGLMDGYTFGSGTRLTVV.

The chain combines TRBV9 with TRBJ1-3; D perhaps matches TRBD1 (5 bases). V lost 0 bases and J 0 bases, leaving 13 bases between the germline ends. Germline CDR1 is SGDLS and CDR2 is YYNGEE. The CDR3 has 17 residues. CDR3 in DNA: TGTGCCAGCAGCGTAGGGGGGGGTTTTCCCTCTGGAAACACCATATATTTT. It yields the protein CASSVGGGFPSGNTIYF.

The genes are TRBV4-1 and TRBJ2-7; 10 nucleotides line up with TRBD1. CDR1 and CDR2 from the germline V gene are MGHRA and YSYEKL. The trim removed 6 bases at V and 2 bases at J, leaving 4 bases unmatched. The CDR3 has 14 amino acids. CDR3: CASRPGQGTYEQYF. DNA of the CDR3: TGCGCCAGCAGACCGGGACAGGGGACCTACGAGCAGTACTTC.

The CDR3 DNA reads TGTGCCAGCAAACAGGGCTCGATCCCCCGGGGCTACACCTTC. Residues: CASKQGSIPRGYTF. This chain links TRBV6-5 with TRBJ1-2, with D possibly matching TRBD1 (6 bases). The germline gives CDR1 MNHEY, CDR2 SVGAGI. The V and J ends lost 7 bases and 8 bases respectively, with 20 bases between them. This CDR3 spans 14 amino acids.

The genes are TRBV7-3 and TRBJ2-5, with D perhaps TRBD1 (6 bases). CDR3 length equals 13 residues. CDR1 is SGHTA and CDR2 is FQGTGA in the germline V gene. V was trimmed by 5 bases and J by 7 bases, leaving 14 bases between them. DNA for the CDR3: TGTGCCAGCAGCCAGGGGCTAGCCGCGACCCAGTACTTC. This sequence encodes CASSQGLAATQYF.